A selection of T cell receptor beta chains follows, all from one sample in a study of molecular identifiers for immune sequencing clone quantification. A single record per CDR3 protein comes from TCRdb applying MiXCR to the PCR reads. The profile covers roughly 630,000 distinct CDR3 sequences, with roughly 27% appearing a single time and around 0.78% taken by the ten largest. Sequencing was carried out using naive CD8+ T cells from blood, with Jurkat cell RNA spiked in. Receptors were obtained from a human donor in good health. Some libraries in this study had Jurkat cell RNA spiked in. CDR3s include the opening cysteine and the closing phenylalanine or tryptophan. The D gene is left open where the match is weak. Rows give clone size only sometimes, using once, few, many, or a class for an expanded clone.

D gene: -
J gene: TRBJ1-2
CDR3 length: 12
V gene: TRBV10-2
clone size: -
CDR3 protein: CASSGDRTGYTF
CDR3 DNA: TGCGCCAGCAGTGGGGACCGGACCGGCTACACCTTC

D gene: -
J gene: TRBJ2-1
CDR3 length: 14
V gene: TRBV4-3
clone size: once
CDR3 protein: CASSQERGTNEQFF
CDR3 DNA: TGCGCCAGCAGCCAAGAACGGGGGACCAATGAGCAGTTCTTC

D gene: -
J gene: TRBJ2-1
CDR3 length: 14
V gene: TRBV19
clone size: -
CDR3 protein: CASRVSSSYNEQFF
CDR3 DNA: TGTGCCAGTAGGGTAAGCTCGTCCTACAATGAGCAGTTCTTC

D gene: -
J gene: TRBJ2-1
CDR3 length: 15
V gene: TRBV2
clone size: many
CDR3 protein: CASSEALTSYYEQFF
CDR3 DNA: TGTGCCAGCAGTGAAGCGTTAACTAGCTACTATGAGCAGTTCTTC

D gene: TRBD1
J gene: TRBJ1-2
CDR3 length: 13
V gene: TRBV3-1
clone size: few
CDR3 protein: CASSLAGGDGYTF
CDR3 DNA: TGTGCCAGCAGCCTGGCAGGGGGCGACGGCTACACCTTC

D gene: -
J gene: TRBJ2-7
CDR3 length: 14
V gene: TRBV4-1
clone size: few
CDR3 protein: CASSPNPGSYEQYF
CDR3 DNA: TGCGCCAGCAGCCCGAACCCAGGTTCCTACGAGCAGTACTTC

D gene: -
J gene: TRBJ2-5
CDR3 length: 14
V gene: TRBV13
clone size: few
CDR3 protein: CASSSDRGRETQYF
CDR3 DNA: TGTGCCAGCAGCTCTGACCGGGGAAGAGAGACCCAGTACTTC

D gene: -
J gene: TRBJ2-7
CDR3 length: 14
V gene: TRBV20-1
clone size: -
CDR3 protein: CSAPPRGVPYEQYF
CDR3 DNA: TGCAGTGCTCCCCCCAGGGGGGTCCCCTACGAGCAGTACTTC

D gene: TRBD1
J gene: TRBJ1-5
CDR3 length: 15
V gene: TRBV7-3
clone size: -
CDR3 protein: CASSLTGGGGQPQHF
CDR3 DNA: TGTGCCAGCAGCTTAACAGGGGGCGGCGGTCAGCCCCAGCATTTT

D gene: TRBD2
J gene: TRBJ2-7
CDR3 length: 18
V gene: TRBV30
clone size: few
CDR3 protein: CAWSVIVAGVYPPYEQYF
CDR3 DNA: TGTGCCTGGAGTGTAATAGTAGCGGGAGTGTATCCACCCTACGAGCAGTACTTC

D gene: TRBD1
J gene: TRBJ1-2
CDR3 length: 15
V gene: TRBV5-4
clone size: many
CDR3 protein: CASSVDRAINYGYTF
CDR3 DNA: TGTGCCAGCAGCGTGGACAGGGCTATTAACTATGGCTACACCTTC

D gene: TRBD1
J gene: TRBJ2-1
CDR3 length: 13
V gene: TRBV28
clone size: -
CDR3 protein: CASGQGAYNEQSF
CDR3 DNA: TGTGCCAGCGGACAGGGGGCATACAATGAGCAGTCCTTC

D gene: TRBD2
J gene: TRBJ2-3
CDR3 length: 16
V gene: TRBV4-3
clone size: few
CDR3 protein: CASSQELAGVRDTQYF
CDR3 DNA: TGCGCCAGCAGCCAAGAATTAGCGGGAGTGAGGGATACGCAGTATTTT